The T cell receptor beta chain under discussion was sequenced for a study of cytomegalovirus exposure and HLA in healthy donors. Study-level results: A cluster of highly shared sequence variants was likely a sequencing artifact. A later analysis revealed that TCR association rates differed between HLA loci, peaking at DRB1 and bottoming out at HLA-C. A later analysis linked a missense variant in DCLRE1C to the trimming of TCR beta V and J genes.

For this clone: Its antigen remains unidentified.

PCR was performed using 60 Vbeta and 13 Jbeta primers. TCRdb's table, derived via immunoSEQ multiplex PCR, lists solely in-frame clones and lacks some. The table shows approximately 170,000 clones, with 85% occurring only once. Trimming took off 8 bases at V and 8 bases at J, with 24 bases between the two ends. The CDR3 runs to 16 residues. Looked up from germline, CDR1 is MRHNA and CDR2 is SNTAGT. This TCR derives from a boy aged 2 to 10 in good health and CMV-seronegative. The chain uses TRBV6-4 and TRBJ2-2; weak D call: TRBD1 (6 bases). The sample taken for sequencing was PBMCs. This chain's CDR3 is CASGPKAGAKTGELFF. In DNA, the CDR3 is TGTGCCAGCGGACCAAAGGCAGGGGCGAAAACGGGGGAGCTGTTTTTT.